The 4 T cell receptor beta chains below were found in one sample sequenced in a study of beta chain features in type 1 diabetes. General study points: Significant though moderate, a shortening of TCRB CDR3s appeared in all four CD4+ subsets of Type 1 diabetes patients.

No cognate antigen is known for these TCRs. Isolated RNA was reverse transcribed in full, so expressed TCRB transcripts were sequenced. The method was immunoSEQ multiplex PCR; TCRdb's version includes in-frame clones alone and lacks a portion of them. Of around 130,000 clones listed, roughly 10% are singletons. Sample: central memory CD4+ T cells from blood. The receptors come from a man younger than 40 with type 1 diabetes.

The genes are TRBV28 and TRBJ2-1; 12 bases agree with TRBD2. This CDR3 contains 14 residues. The ends lost 3 bases at V and 8 bases at J; junction bases unmatched: 2. The germline V gene has CDR1 MDHEN and CDR2 SYDVKM. The CDR3 DNA reads TGTGCCAGCAGTTTGACTAGCGGGGGCGATGAGCAGTTCTTC. This encodes CASSLTSGGDEQFF.

V gene TRBV10-3 combines with J gene TRBJ2-5, with 9 nucleotides matching TRBD2. Trimming removed 3 bases from V and 5 bases from J; junction bases left unmatched: 7. The CDR3 length is 15 residues. Germline values: CDR1 ENHRY, CDR2 SYGVKD. The CDR3 reads CAISDGLAGSETQYF. CDR3 DNA: TGTGCCATCAGTGACGGGCTAGCGGGGTCGGAGACCCAGTACTTC.

A few counts support this clone. This chain uses TRBV19 with TRBJ1-2, with D possibly being TRBD1 (5 bases). Trimming stripped 3 bases from V and 11 bases from J, with 16 bases between. Germline assignment: CDR1 LNHDA and CDR2 SQIVND (reference sequence). This CDR3 contains 13 residues. The CDR3 loop is CASSMDLDRSYTF. CDR3 in DNA: TGTGCCAGTAGTATGGATCTAGACAGAAGTTACACCTTC.

The chain carries TRBV7-3 and TRBJ2-7; 9 bases line up with TRBD1. Germline V gene lookup returns CDR1 SGHTA and CDR2 FQGTGA. The CDR3 is 13 residues long. V was clipped by 4 bases and J by 4 bases; unmatched bases: 2. The CDR3 sequence: CASSSDRGYEQYF. CDR3 bases: TGTGCCAGCAGCTCGGACAGGGGTTACGAGCAGTACTTC.